The 24 T cell receptor beta chains given below trace back to one sample, sequenced in a study of T-cell reconstitution after alpha-beta-depleted transplantation in children (dated by TCRdb to about 2016). The treatment or condition label, as the study defines it: allogeneic hematopoietic cell transplantation with graft depleted of TCRalphabeta T cells and CD19 B cells. The library was made by PCR. The sequencer listed for this sample is Illumina HiSeq 2500. TCR libraries were prepared with molecular barcoding, using unique molecular identifiers to normalize TCRbeta repertoire quantification. Starting from the raw public reads, TCRdb applied fastp trimming at Q25, assembled clones with MiXCR and retained in-frame beta chains. Identical CDR3 protein sequences are pooled into one entry, listed with their most common genes and DNA. The sample includes 200,000 to 300,000 distinct CDR3 sequences, with roughly 25% observed a single time. More than 2% of the sample comes from the top ten.

The sample consisted of PBMCs, taken before TCRalphabeta/CD19-depleted stem cell transplant. These receptors came from a girl aged 2 to 10 with Fanconi anemia, due to receive a stem cell transplant.

This clonotype has a count of ten or more. The V call is TRBV6-5, the J call TRBJ2-4; possibly TRBD1 or TRBD2 for D (7 bases each). Looked up from germline, CDR1 is MNHEY and CDR2 is SVGAGI. The CDR3 sequence is 16 residues long. V was cut by 2 bases and J by 3 bases, with 14 bases left in between. CDR3 residues: CASSYPSRGGKNIQYF. CDR3 nucleotides: TGTGCCAGCAGTTACCCTAGCAGGGGGGGCAAAAACATTCAGTACTTC.

This clonotype was recorded once. A read error is possible here, since a much larger clone lies one base away. The V and J genes are TRBV12-3 or TRBV12-4 and TRBJ1-5; D might be TRBD1 (6 bases). The V gene lost 5 bases and the J gene lost 7 bases, with 12 bases spanning the gap. This CDR3 contains 13 residues. CDR3 sequence reads: CASSVTGPQPQHF. In nucleotides, the CDR3 is TGTGCCAGCAGTGTCACAGGGCCCCAGCCCCAGCATTTT.

The chain combines TRBV20-1 with TRBJ2-3, with D possibly TRBD2 on 5 matching bases. CDR3 length: 13 residues. Trimming removed 6 bases at V and 2 bases at J, with 12 bases between. Germline-derived CDR1 and CDR2 are DFQATT and SNEGSKA (reference sequence). The CDR3, as DNA: TGCAGTGCCCTCGAGGACTCCACAGATACGCAGTATTTT. It translates to CSALEDSTDTQYF.

V is TRBV7-9 and J is TRBJ2-2; 11 positions match TRBD2. The CDR3 contains 17 residues. J gave up 3 bases and V 2 bases, and 5 bases lay outside the gene matches. The germline V gene has CDR1 SEHNR and CDR2 FQNEAQ (reference sequence). The CDR3 coding sequence is TGTGCCAGCAGCTTAAAACTAGCGGGGGCGTACACCGGGGAGCTGTTTTTT. Its protein product is CASSLKLAGAYTGELFF. Supplemented by reference TRBV7-9 and TRBJ2-2, the full variable domain reads DTGVSQNPRHKITKRGQNVTFRCDPISEHNRLYWYRQTLGQGPEFLTYFQNEAQLEKSRLLSDRFSAERPKGSFSTLEIQRTEQGDSAMYLCASSLKLAGAYTGELFFGEGSRLTVL.

This clonotype was detected ten times or more. CDR3 sequence: CSVGPGTGGDTQYF. The DNA for the CDR3 is TGCAGCGTAGGTCCCGGGACAGGGGGAGATACGCAGTATTTT. The chain joins TRBV29-1 to TRBJ2-3, with TRBD1 matching over 11 bases. With V trimmed by 6 bases and J by 5 bases, 7 bases remained unmatched. Germline CDR1 is SQVTM and CDR2 is ANQGSEA. The CDR3 covers 14 residues.

V usage is TRBV10-2 and J usage is TRBJ2-5, with TRBD1 as a possible D gene (5 bases). Trimming removed 10 bases at V and 1 base at J, with 19 bases between. Per germline, CDR1 WSHSY and CDR2 SAAADI. The CDR3 contains 15 residues. CDR3 residues: CATRSRQPTQETQYF. In DNA, the CDR3 is TGCGCCACCCGGTCCCGACAGCCTACCCAAGAGACCCAGTACTTC.

This clonotype was found many times. The rearrangement uses TRBV4-2 and TRBJ2-3, with D possibly matching TRBD2 (6 bases). This CDR3 contains 17 residues. The V end was cut by 2 bases, the J end by 0 bases, with 15 bases between. Germline CDR1 is LGHNA and CDR2 is YNFKEQ. The CDR3 is CASSQSRGTHSTDTQYF. Written as DNA, the CDR3 is TGTGCCAGCAGCCAATCACGGGGGACCCATAGCACAGATACGCAGTATTTT.

This clonotype was counted only a few times. The genes are TRBV29-1 and TRBJ2-2; TRBD1 matches 8 bases. The germline CDR1 and CDR2 sequences are SQVTM and ANQGSEA. There are 16 residues in the CDR3. Trimming cost V 4 bases and J 2 bases; bases outside gene matches: 9. For the CDR3, the DNA is TGCAGCGTTGTAGTATGGGGACAGGTTAACACCGGGGAGCTGTTTTTT. Residues: CSVVVWGQVNTGELFF.

In its sample, this clonotype was seen a few times. The chain recombines TRBV5-5 with TRBJ2-7; tentative D call: TRBD2 (5 bases). This CDR3 spans 12 amino acids. Trimming pared 0 bases from V and 13 bases from J, leaving 14 bases between. Germline values: CDR1 SGHKS, CDR2 YYEKEE (reference sequence). In DNA, the CDR3 is TGTGCCAGCAGCTTGGAGACACAAGCGGCTTACTTC. Its translation: CASSLETQAAYF.

There are many counts of this clonotype. The chain uses TRBV20-1 and TRBJ2-1; D unresolved. This CDR3 is built from 13 residues. Germline V gene data show CDR1 as DFQATT and CDR2 as SNEGSKA (reference sequence). The V and J ends lost 6 bases and 3 bases respectively, with 12 bases between them. CDR3: CSAILQDYNEQFF. CDR3 nucleotide sequence: TGCAGTGCCATCCTGCAGGACTACAATGAGCAGTTCTTC.

The chain combines TRBV20-1 with TRBJ2-5; 13 bases line up with TRBD2. V dropped 6 bases and J dropped 3; count of bases not matched to a gene: 7. Germline values: CDR1 DFQATT, CDR2 SNEGSKA (reference sequence). The CDR3 extends over 15 amino acids. This CDR3 is CSALTSGREKETQYF. The CDR3 region has the DNA TGCAGTGCGCTTACTAGCGGGAGGGAAAAAGAGACCCAGTACTTC.

Points on this clonotype: It is likely a read error, because the conserved phenylalanine at the end of the CDR3 is missing. This sequence joins TRBV11-2 and TRBJ2-7; D gene ambiguous. Germline V gene lookup returns CDR1 SGHAT and CDR2 FQNNGV. The germline V and J ends were trimmed by 6 bases and 2 bases, with 5 bases remaining between them. This CDR3 has 11 residues. The CDR3 loop is CASRLPYEQYL. CDR3 bases: TGTGCCAGCAGACTTCCCTACGAGCAGTACTTA.

The chain combines TRBV29-1 with TRBJ2-7, with 8 bases that match TRBD1. After removal of 1 base from V and 0 bases from J, the junction contained 8 bases not matched to a gene. The CDR3 spans 16 residues. Germline V gives CDR1 SQVTM, CDR2 ANQGSEA. This CDR3 is CSVEVVGTGDSYEQYF. The DNA of the CDR3 is TGCAGCGTTGAAGTTGTCGGGACAGGCGACTCCTACGAGCAGTACTTC.

The table lists this clonotype with a few counts. This chain links TRBV20-1 with TRBJ2-3; tentatively, D is TRBD1 (6 bases). The V end was cut by 4 bases, the J end by 2 bases, with 16 bases between. Germline values: CDR1 DFQATT, CDR2 SNEGSKA (reference sequence). CDR3 size: 15 residues. The CDR3 DNA reads TGCAGTGCTACGGGACACATCGGGTACACAGATACGCAGTATTTT. Translation gives CSATGHIGYTDTQYF.

At least ten counts were recorded for this clonotype. This rearrangement joins TRBV29-1 to TRBJ2-1, with D unclear. Germline values: CDR1 SQVTM, CDR2 ANQGSEA. The V gene lost 4 bases and the J gene lost 4 bases, with 2 bases spanning the gap. CDR3 size: 10 residues. The CDR3 loop is CSVVYNEQFF. CDR3 coding DNA: TGCAGCGTTGTGTACAATGAGCAGTTCTTC.

Note on this clonotype: A read error may account for a junction end that differs from germline. The chain has TRBV20-1 and TRBJ2-7, with 7 bases identical to TRBD1. Per the germline V gene, CDR1 is DFQATT and CDR2 is SNEGSKA (reference sequence). The CDR3 is made up of 10 amino acids. CDR3 protein: CSADTGTVPF. The CDR3 DNA reads TGCAGTGCTGACACCGGGACAGTGCCCTTC.

There are many counts of this clonotype. The chain links TRBV29-1 to TRBJ2-1; the match to TRBD2 covers 9 bases. CDR1 and CDR2 from the germline V gene are SQVTM and ANQGSEA. Trimming cost V 5 bases and J 15 bases; bases outside gene matches: 2. The CDR3 extends over 9 amino acids. As DNA, the CDR3 is TGCAGCGTTCAAGCGGGAGGGTTCTTC. Amino acids: CSVQAGGFF.

The genes are TRBV20-1 and TRBJ2-7; 7 nucleotides match TRBD1. V was pared by 2 bases and J by 4 bases, with 11 bases of the junction left unmatched. Germline lookup yields CDR1 DFQATT and CDR2 SNEGSKA (reference sequence). The CDR3 has 15 amino acids. The CDR3 DNA reads as TGCAGTGCTAGACTACCGGGACAGCCCCTTTACGAGCAGTACTTC. Translation: CSARLPGQPLYEQYF.

This clonotype has a count of ten or more. The rearrangement links TRBV29-1 to TRBJ2-4; the D is unclear. Trimming took 3 bases from V and 1 from J, leaving 4 bases between them. The CDR3 loop spans 12 amino acids. Germline values: CDR1 SQVTM, CDR2 ANQGSEA. The DNA for the CDR3 is TGCAGCGTTGAGGGGGCCAAAAACATTCAGTACTTC. This codes for CSVEGAKNIQYF. The full variable domain, completed using reference TRBV29-1 and TRBJ2-4, is SAVISQKPSRDICQRGTSLTIQCQVDSQVTMMFWYRQQPGQSLTLIATANQGSEATYESGFVIDKFPISRPNLTFSTLTVSNMSPEDSSIYLCSVEGAKNIQYFGAGTRLSVL.

Turning to this clonotype: The CDR3 does not close with the conserved phenylalanine or tryptophan, likely indicating a read error. The chain combines TRBV28 with TRBJ1-3; 10 bases line up with TRBD1. The V gene end was trimmed by 6 bases and the J gene end by 0 bases; junction bases not matched to a gene: 2. CDR1 and CDR2 from the germline V gene are MDHEN and SYDVKM. This CDR3 is 15 amino acids long. The DNA for the CDR3 is TGTGCCAGCAGGACAGGGGGCGACTCTGGAAACACCATATATTAT. Protein: CASRTGGDSGNTIYY.

This clonotype was detected a few times. The V gene is TRBV21-1, the J gene TRBJ2-7. TRBV21-1 is flagged as a pseudogene. This CDR3 spans 9 amino acids. The CDR3 bases are TGTGCCAGGTATTACGAGCAGTACTTC. Protein sequence: CARYYEQYF.

This clonotype was seen only a few times. The chain is built from TRBV20-1 and TRBJ2-1; D is unclear. The V and J ends lost 5 bases and 1 base respectively, with 9 bases between them. Germline V gene data show CDR1 as DFQATT and CDR2 as SNEGSKA (reference sequence). The CDR3 spans 13 residues. CDR3 coding DNA: TGCAGTGCTTTCCCCAATTCCTACAATGAGCAGTTCTTC. As protein: CSAFPNSYNEQFF.

This clonotype was seen more than once but under ten times. The V and J genes are TRBV29-1 and TRBJ2-7; no definite D call. V shed 4 bases and J shed 3 bases, with 10 bases lying between them. The CDR3 has 12 residues. Per germline, CDR1 SQVTM and CDR2 ANQGSEA. DNA for the CDR3: TGCAGCGTTGTAAGGCAAGACTACGAGCAGTACTTC. Protein sequence: CSVVRQDYEQYF.

The rearrangement links TRBV11-1 to TRBJ2-3, with a weak D call TRBD2 (6 bases). The CDR3 length is 13 residues. Germline CDR1 SGHAT, CDR2 FQDESV (reference sequence). Trimming shortened V by 7 bases and J by 5 bases, and 13 bases separated the two germline ends. The CDR3: CASIWGVGDTQYF. The CDR3 DNA follows: TGTGCCAGCATCTGGGGGGTCGGAGATACGCAGTATTTT.